A single sample is the source of the 20 T cell receptor beta chains below, sequenced in a study of OX40 agonist ivuxolimab in advanced cancers. Profiled with immunoSEQ multiplex PCR; TCRdb holds only in-frame clones, not every one. In the table there are just under 65,000 clones, roughly four fifths of which are singletons. The specimen comprised CD4+ or CD8+ T cells sorted from blood, sampled in a trial of the OX40 agonist ivuxolimab. The receptor set was obtained from an adult with an advanced solid tumor such as melanoma, head and neck, liver or kidney cancer.

This rearrangement joins TRBV5-6 to TRBJ1-3; D is unclear. The CDR3 is 17 residues long. CDR1 is SGHDT, CDR2 YYEEEE, per germline. V was cut by 1 base and J by 0 bases, with 14 bases left in between. CDR3 residues: CASSLITLSPSGNTIYF. The CDR3 DNA sequence: TGTGCCAGCAGCTTGATAACCTTGTCACCCTCTGGAAACACCATATATTTT.

This sequence joins TRBV10-3 and TRBJ1-1; perhaps TRBD1 as D (6 bases). The ends were cut back, 0 bases at V and 5 bases at J, with 13 bases in the middle. The V gene's germline CDR1 is ENHRY and CDR2 SYGVKD. The CDR3 runs 15 residues. This CDR3 is CAISESGQGRTEAFF. As DNA, the CDR3 is TGTGCCATCAGTGAGTCGGGGCAGGGGAGAACTGAAGCTTTCTTT.

The rearrangement joins TRBV29-1 to TRBJ2-1; TRBD2 matches 9 bases. CDR1 is SQVTM and CDR2 is ANQGSEA in the germline V gene. V lost 1 base to trimming and J lost 5 bases; unmatched junction nucleotides: 0. The CDR3 spans 13 residues. CDR3 sequence (DNA): TGCAGCGTTGAAGGACTAGCGGACAATGAGCAGTTCTTC. Protein sequence: CSVEGLADNEQFF.

The chain combines TRBV7-2 with TRBJ2-7, with unresolved D. CDR1 is SGHTA, CDR2 FQGNSA, per germline. The CDR3 runs 14 residues. Trimming removed 5 bases at V and 2 bases at J, with 13 bases between. CDR3 region: CASSRLGGAYEQYF. DNA for the CDR3: TGTGCCAGCAGCCGGCTGGGCGGAGCCTACGAGCAGTACTTC.

The chain couples TRBV5-6 to TRBJ1-2; 7 bases are shared with TRBD1. The CDR3 has 13 residues. With V trimmed by 4 bases and J by 8 bases, 8 bases remained unmatched. Per the germline V gene, CDR1 is SGHDT and CDR2 is YYEEEE. The CDR3 loop reads CASSPGTVMGYTF. The CDR3 nucleotides are TGTGCCAGCAGCCCCGGGACAGTTATGGGCTACACCTTC.

The chain is built from TRBV5-1 and TRBJ2-1, with TRBD2 matching over 7 bases. Germline values: CDR1 SGHRS, CDR2 YFSETQ. Unmatched junction bases numbered 9, after V lost 4 bases and J lost 8 bases. The CDR3 runs 14 residues. CDR3 DNA: TGCGCCAGCAGCCCGGGACTACCCAGGGATGAGCAGTTCTTC. It yields the protein CASSPGLPRDEQFF. Variable domain in full (rest from reference TRBV5-1 and TRBJ2-1): KAGVTQTPRYLIKTRGQQVTLSCSPISGHRSVSWYQQTPGQGLQFLFEYFSETQRNKGNFPGRFSGRQFSNSRSEMNVSTLELGDSALYLCASSPGLPRDEQFFGPGTRLTVL.

The chain couples TRBV30 to TRBJ2-1, with TRBD2 matching over 7 bases. CDR3 length: 14 amino acids. V dropped 4 bases and J dropped 4; count of bases not matched to a gene: 7. Per germline, CDR1 GTSNPN and CDR2 SVGIG (reference sequence). CDR3 in DNA: TGTGCCTGGATGGGGGGGAATGGGTACAATGAGCAGTTCTTC. Amino acid sequence: CAWMGGNGYNEQFF.

The CDR3 DNA reads TGTGCCAGCAGCAGGGACAGCATGAACACTGAAGCTTTCTTT. It translates to CASSRDSMNTEAFF. The chain has TRBV6-5 and TRBJ1-1, with TRBD1 matching over 7 bases. The CDR3 loop spans 14 amino acids. CDR1 and CDR2 from the germline V gene are MNHEY and SVGAGI. V lost 6 bases, J lost 0 bases, and 4 bases stayed unmatched.

This chain uses TRBV19 with TRBJ2-6, with D perhaps matching TRBD2 (5 bases). Germline CDR1 and CDR2: LNHDA and SQIVND (reference sequence). V gave up 5 bases and J gave up 2 bases, with 16 bases separating them. This CDR3 is built from 17 residues. This CDR3 reads CASSLRGFGTGANVLTF. CDR3 DNA: TGTGCCAGTAGTCTCCGCGGGTTCGGCACTGGGGCCAACGTCCTGACTTTC.

This clone was detected ten times or more. The V call is TRBV5-5, the J call TRBJ1-2, with D possibly TRBD1 on 5 matching bases. The CDR3 is made up of 13 amino acids. The germline V gene encodes CDR1 SGHKS and CDR2 YYEKEE (reference sequence). V lost 2 bases to trimming and J lost 4 bases, with 9 bases between them. This CDR3 is CASSLQVSYGYTF. The CDR3 DNA reads as TGTGCCAGCAGCTTACAGGTTTCCTATGGCTACACCTTC.

V gene TRBV6-7 combines with J gene TRBJ2-3; TRBD1 matches at 10 bases. TRBV6-7 has ORF status, its function being uncertain. The CDR3 is made up of 23 amino acids. Trimming at V came to 0 bases and at J to 1 base, leaving 22 bases not matched to a gene. CDR3: CASSYSIAYFSGTGESGTDTQYF. The CDR3, as DNA: TGTGCCAGCAGTTACTCGATAGCTTACTTTTCCGGGACAGGGGAAAGCGGCACAGATACGCAGTATTTT.

The table lists this clone with a few counts. This chain connects TRBV7-9 to TRBJ1-2; D call uncertain. This CDR3 is 13 amino acids long. Germline V lookup: CDR1 SEHNR, CDR2 FQNEAQ (reference sequence). The V gene lost 2 bases and the J gene lost 6 bases, with 10 bases spanning the gap. CDR3 loop: CASSLSQLDGYTF. CDR3 in DNA: TGTGCCAGCAGCTTATCACAGTTAGATGGCTACACCTTC.

This chain connects TRBV21-1 to TRBJ1-2. TRBV21-1 is a documented pseudogene. The CDR3 runs 18 residues. CDR3 sequence: CASSKFPFGVVAAYGYTF. The CDR3 DNA follows: TGTGCCAGCAGCAAATTTCCATTCGGGGTCGTCGCAGCCTATGGCTACACCTTC.

The J gene is TRBJ2-7, the V gene TRBV7-8; 12 positions match TRBD2. The CDR3 runs to 15 residues. V lost 5 bases to trimming and J lost 3 bases; unmatched junction nucleotides: 5. The V gene's germline CDR1 is SGHVS and CDR2 FQNEAQ. The CDR3 loop reads CASSLLAGGIYEQYF. The CDR3 nucleotides are TGTGCCAGCAGCCTCCTAGCGGGGGGGATCTACGAGCAGTACTTC.

The chain is built from TRBV7-9 and TRBJ1-1; D gene ambiguous. Trimming stripped 5 bases from V and 1 base from J, with 8 bases between. This CDR3 is 13 amino acids long. Germline CDR1 SEHNR, CDR2 FQNEAQ (reference sequence). The CDR3 nucleotides are TGTGCCAGCAGCCCTCCGGGGAACACTGAAGCTTTCTTT. This gives the protein CASSPPGNTEAFF.

The chain links TRBV7-2 to TRBJ2-7; TRBD2 aligns across 11 bases. The germline V gene has CDR1 SGHTA and CDR2 FQGNSA. With 2 bases clipped from V and 6 bases from J, the junction kept 6 bases outside the gene matches. CDR3 size: 15 residues. The CDR3, as DNA: TGTGCCAGCAGCTTACTAGCGGGGGGAGTGAGCGAGCAGTACTTC. This gives the protein CASSLLAGGVSEQYF.

This clone was seen a few times. V and J are TRBV6-1 and TRBJ1-4; 10 bases map to TRBD1. V shed 8 bases, J shed 4 bases, and the junction held 4 bases outside the gene matches. Germline CDR1 MNHNS, CDR2 SASEGT. This CDR3 is built from 14 residues. CDR3 residues: CASRTGGSNEKLFF. CDR3 sequence (DNA): TGTGCCAGCCGGACAGGGGGTAGTAATGAAAAACTGTTTTTT.

This clone was detected once. The V gene is TRBV7-2, the J gene TRBJ2-1; 8 nucleotides align to TRBD2. V lost 5 bases, J lost 1 base, and 4 bases stayed unmatched. This CDR3 is 15 amino acids long. CDR1 is SGHTA, CDR2 FQGNSA, per germline. The CDR3 DNA sequence: TGTGCCAGCAGCCTCGGCGGGGGGTCCTACAATGAGCAGTTCTTC. Translation gives CASSLGGGSYNEQFF.

This rearrangement joins TRBV30 to TRBJ1-2; D uncertain. V was shortened by 1 base and J by 8 bases, with 8 bases between the two germline ends. Germline V gene lookup returns CDR1 GTSNPN and CDR2 SVGIG (reference sequence). The CDR3 spans 11 residues. The CDR3 region has the DNA TGTGCCTGGAGTGGGGCTTACGGCTACACCTTC. This translates into CAWSGAYGYTF.

The chain uses TRBV6-6 and TRBJ2-7, with D possibly TRBD1 on 5 matching bases. The CDR3 sequence is 15 residues long. Germline CDR1 MNHNY, CDR2 SVGAGI (reference sequence). Trimming stripped 2 bases from V and 4 bases from J, with 15 bases between. This chain's CDR3 is CASSYRQGDEYEQYF. CDR3 sequence (DNA): TGTGCCAGCAGTTACCGGCAGGGCGACGAGTACGAGCAGTACTTC.